This TCR beta chain was retrieved from a study of CD8+CD57+ T cells in acquired aplastic anemia. Study-level background: Sorted CD4+ plus CD8+ cells gave DNA averaging approximately 2.9 ug. The study, taken as a whole, reports: Almost 30 shared CD8+ CDR3s appeared highly expressed within patients' immunodominant clones.

Profiles of TCR beta VDJ and CDR3 were generated from a genomic DNA template. TCRdb used MiXCR to reprocess the reads, holding one entry per CDR3 protein. The sample shows about 200,000 distinct CDR3 sequences, 60% to 80% of them seen only once. All sequencing subjects had displayed CD8+CD57+ cell expansion on flow cytometry. There are 13 residues in the CDR3. Germline CDR1 LNHDA, CDR2 SQIVND (reference sequence). V lost 3 bases and J lost 9, with 13 bases in between. Regarding this clonotype: Its cognate antigen is unknown.

The chain combines TRBV19 with TRBJ2-3, with TRBD2 as a possible D gene (5 bases). The TCR originated in a human donor with aplastic anemia. The sample consisted of sorted CD4+, CD8+, or CD8+CD57+ T cells (not recorded which) from PBMCs. The CDR3 loop reads CASSMGAGVTQYF. The CDR3 DNA is TGTGCCAGTAGTATGGGTGCCGGGGTAACGCAGTATTTT.